These T cell receptor beta chains were read from a single sample in a study of blood T cell repertoires in COVID-19. Method: immunoSEQ multiplex PCR; TCRdb's copy keeps in-frame clones and lacks some. The sample yields 110,000 or so clones, under 80% seen once. Sequenced material: peripheral blood. These receptor sequences come from a man aged 50 to 60 with acute or convalescent COVID-19. Each CDR3 is given with its conserved first and last residue. A D gene is named only where the DNA matches it firmly.

TRBV28	TRBD1	TRBJ2-7	TGTGCCAGCAGTTCGGTACAGGGGAACGAGCAGTACTTC	CASSSVQGNEQYF
TRBV11-3	TRBD2	TRBJ2-1	TGTGCCAGCAGCTTAGACCCCCCGGGAGGATACAATGAGCAGTTCTTC	CASSLDPPGGYNEQFF
TRBV10-3	-	TRBJ2-1	TGTGCCATCAGTCAGGGGATACGCTCCTACAATGAGCAGTTCTTC	CAISQGIRSYNEQFF
TRBV10-3	-	TRBJ1-5	TGTGCCATCAGTGAAGGGGGAGGGTGGAGCAATCAGCCCCAGCATTTT	CAISEGGGWSNQPQHF
TRBV4-2	-	TRBJ2-7	TGTGCCAGCAGCCAAGAAAGTCAGGCCTACGAGCAGTACTTC	CASSQESQAYEQYF
TRBV29-1	-	TRBJ2-1	TGCAGCGCCAGGGGGAGCGGGAGCTCCTACAATGAGCAGTTCTTC	CSARGSGSSYNEQFF
TRBV7-2	-	TRBJ1-3	TGTGCCAGCAGCCCGGGTGGCATCGGAAACACCATATATTTT	CASSPGGIGNTIYF
TRBV27	-	TRBJ1-5	TGTGCCAGCCAACCCCAGGGAATAGAACAGCCCCAGCATTTT	CASQPQGIEQPQHF
TRBV7-2	TRBD1	TRBJ1-1	TGTGCCAGCAGCTTAGATAACAGGGGAACTGAAGCTTTCTTT	CASSLDNRGTEAFF
TRBV9	TRBD1	TRBJ1-2	TGTGCCAGCAGCGTAGTAGGGGACAGGGTGGCTGACGGCTACACCTTC	CASSVVGDRVADGYTF
TRBV7-3	TRBD1	TRBJ1-2	TGTGCCAGCAGATCGGACAGGGGCAAAAGTGGCTACACCTTC	CASRSDRGKSGYTF
TRBV3-1/TRBV3-2	-	TRBJ1-1	TGTGCCAGCAGCCAAGAATGGGGACACAGGGATAATGAAGCTTTCTTT	CASSQEWGHRDNEAFF
TRBV28	-	TRBJ1-1	TGTGCCAGCAGTTTACAGGGTGGCACTGAAGCTTTCTTT	CASSLQGGTEAFF
TRBV7-7	TRBD1	TRBJ2-1	TGTGCCAGCAGCTTAGCCCCGGGACAGGGAATGAATGAGCAGTTCTTC	CASSLAPGQGMNEQFF
TRBV18	-	TRBJ1-2	TGTGCCAGCCACCCAGGGCAGGGAGGCTACACCTTC	CASHPGQGGYTF
TRBV28	TRBD2	TRBJ2-1	TGTGCCAGCAGTTTATCAGGGGCTAGGGCCCCTATAGCGGGAGTCAATGAGCAGTTCTTC	CASSLSGARAPIAGVNEQFF
TRBV3-1/TRBV3-2	-	TRBJ2-3	TGTGCCAGCAGCCAAAGCGTCACAGATACGCAGTATTTT	CASSQSVTDTQYF
TRBV6-5	-	TRBJ2-1	TGTGCCACCACGCGCGGGGAGTCTCTTGAGCAGTTCTTC	CATTRGESLEQFF
TRBV30	-	TRBJ1-3	TGTGCCTGGACCCTAGGGGGTTACTCTGGAAACACCATATATTTT	CAWTLGGYSGNTIYF